This TCR beta chain originates from a study of spatial heterogeneity in lung cancer. The CDR3 loop spans 16 amino acids. Germline CDR1 MNHEY, CDR2 SMNVEV (reference sequence). V was clipped by 2 bases and J by 4 bases, with 12 bases between them. Only a few counts were recorded for this clonotype. Its antigen is not known. TCRdb reprocessed the 5' RACE reads with MiXCR, giving one entry per CDR3 protein. The sample holds several thousand distinct CDR3 sequences; 15% to 20% are singletons and the top ten take roughly 10%. Specified time point: sample taken at primary tumor resection. Points from the study as a whole: Intratumoral expanded alpha and beta TCR counts were found to track tumor mutation counts.

The chain has TRBV27 and TRBJ1-6, with TRBD1 as a possible D gene (6 bases). The receptor was derived from a male donor with early-stage non-small cell lung cancer. Here the sequenced sample was lung tumor tissue, taken at surgery. The CDR3 spells CASSLSGQQYNSPLHF. In DNA form, the CDR3 reads TGTGCCAGCAGTTTAAGCGGACAGCAATATAATTCACCCCTCCACTTT.